These 5 T cell receptor beta chains were all obtained from the same sample, sequenced in a study of human T cells and chemical hapten exposure. Using its own MiXCR run on the RACE reads, TCRdb lists one record per CDR3 protein. The sample consists of fewer than 80,000 distinct CDR3 sequences, more than 9.5% of them appearing once. The time point was: patch test 3, about 24 weeks after DPC sensitization. Treatment indicated: therapeutic diphenylcyclopropenone sensitization with weekly scalp DPC. Material: whole blood, obtained in connection with sensitization to the hapten diphenylcyclopropenone (DPC). The source is a woman aged 30 to 39 with alopecia areata. Some clones in this sample may be carry-over from other donors' samples.

V gene TRBV2 combines with J gene TRBJ2-2; possibly TRBD2 for D (6 bases). Trimming pared 5 bases from V and 2 bases from J, leaving 12 bases between. Germline V gene lookup returns CDR1 SNHLY and CDR2 FYNNEI. The CDR3 length is 15 residues. DNA of the CDR3: TGTGCCAGCAGTCGGACTACCTCAAACACCGGGGAGCTGTTTTTT. Translated: CASSRTTSNTGELFF.

This clonotype came up a few times. CDR3 in amino acids: CASSYSPTGGSYNEQFF. The CDR3 DNA is TGTGCCAGCAGTTACTCGCCGACAGGGGGTTCCTACAATGAGCAGTTCTTC. This chain uses TRBV6-5 with TRBJ2-1, with 9 bases lining up with TRBD1. Germline values: CDR1 MNHEY, CDR2 SVGAGI. The trim removed 0 bases at V and 1 base at J, leaving 4 bases unmatched. The CDR3 sequence is 17 residues long.

This chain uses TRBV27 with TRBJ1-2, with D possibly TRBD1 on 5 matching bases. Trimming shortened V by 6 bases and J by 4 bases, and 6 bases separated the two germline ends. Per the germline V gene, CDR1 is MNHEY and CDR2 is SMNVEV (reference sequence). CDR3 size: 11 residues. The chain's CDR3 is CASRDSYGYTF. In DNA form, the CDR3 reads TGTGCCAGCAGAGACAGCTATGGCTACACCTTC.

The V gene is TRBV5-4, the J gene TRBJ2-5, with 8 bases that match TRBD1. This CDR3 contains 17 residues. Per the germline V gene, CDR1 is SGHNT and CDR2 is YYREEE (reference sequence). J gave up 4 bases and V 0 bases, and 11 bases lay outside the gene matches. This CDR3 is CASSLALGQGATETQYF. CDR3 sequence (DNA): TGTGCCAGCAGCTTGGCATTGGGCCAGGGGGCCACAGAGACCCAGTACTTC.

This clonotype was observed at least ten times. The rearrangement uses TRBV5-4 and TRBJ1-2; 7 nucleotides align to TRBD1. CDR1 and CDR2 from the germline V gene are SGHNT and YYREEE (reference sequence). This CDR3 is built from 16 residues. Trimming at V came to 0 bases and at J to 2 bases, leaving 7 bases not matched to a gene. The CDR3 protein is CASSLGGQSLNYGYTF. CDR3 coding DNA: TGTGCCAGCAGCTTGGGGGGACAGAGCCTAAACTATGGCTACACCTTC.